This T cell receptor beta chain originates from a study of cytomegalovirus exposure and HLA in healthy donors. Comments on this clone: The antigen is not known.

Germline loops: CDR1 ENHRY, CDR2 SYGVKD. The CDR3 spans 15 residues. The V gene end was trimmed by 5 bases and the J gene end by 7 bases; junction bases not matched to a gene: 8. TCRdb keeps only in-frame clones here, not all; method: immunoSEQ multiplex PCR. Here the sample spans about 60,000 clones, more than 90% being singletons. Regarding the study as a whole: Later, an analysis found that TCR clusters from the first cohort tended to co-occur in the approximately 130 validation repertoires. Accounts indicate the classifier identified cytomegalovirus status with strong specificity and sensitivity. The study put 150 or so TCR beta chains on its list as cytomegalovirus-associated.

The clonotype originates from a man younger than 35 in good health and CMV-seronegative. The chain is built from TRBV10-3 and TRBJ2-1; TRBD2 aligns across 10 bases. Sample: PBMCs. Here the CDR3 DNA reads TGTGCCATCAGTCTTCCGGGGACTAGCGAGAATGAGCAGTTCTTC. Its protein product is CAISLPGTSENEQFF.